Listed below are T cell receptor beta chains from one sample, sequenced in a study of glioma-infiltrating T cells after dendritic cell vaccination. This table comes from immunoSEQ multiplex PCR, and its TCRdb copy is limited to in-frame clones, with some not included. The table has roughly 100,000 clones, about four fifths seen once; the top ten hold 12%. The sample in question was blood, obtained before dendritic cell vaccination. Every receptor here comes from a human donor with glioblastoma. The CDR3 runs from the conserved cysteine through the conserved F or W. Fields, in order: D gene, V gene, J gene, clone size, CDR3 protein, CDR3 DNA. The D gene is left open where the match is weak. Some rows mark clone size as missing; the rest say once, few, many or name a class of expanded clone.

>NA|TRBV19|TRBJ1-5|NA
CASSSDRANQPQHF
TGTGCCAGTAGCTCGGACAGAGCCAATCAGCCCCAGCATTTT
>NA|TRBV2|TRBJ2-1|NA
CASRTPAGAPTIYNEQFF
TGTGCCAGCAGAACACCCGCGGGGGCCCCAACCATCTACAATGAGCAGTTCTTC
>TRBD1|TRBV7-7|TRBJ2-1|NA
CASSKDRENEQFF
TGTGCTAGCAGCAAAGACAGGGAGAATGAGCAGTTCTTC
>TRBD1|TRBV5-1|TRBJ2-2|NA
CASSPPGQGAGELFF
TGCGCCAGCAGCCCACCGGGACAGGGTGCCGGGGAGCTGTTTTTT
>TRBD1|TRBV9|TRBJ2-3|NA
CASSAWDRGTVDTQYF
TGTGCCAGCAGCGCGTGGGACAGGGGGACAGTTGATACGCAGTATTTT
>NA|TRBV7-8|TRBJ1-1|NA
CASSGARNRPNTEAFF
TGTGCCAGCAGCGGAGCGAGGAATAGGCCGAACACTGAAGCTTTCTTT
>NA|TRBV19|TRBJ1-5|NA
CASSIGALYSNQPQHF
TGTGCCAGTAGTATAGGCGCCCTGTATAGCAATCAGCCCCAGCATTTT
>NA|TRBV11-1|TRBJ1-4|NA
CASSPIDSDEKLFF
TGTGCCAGCAGCCCAATCGACAGCGACGAAAAACTGTTTTTT
>TRBD1|TRBV7-8|TRBJ2-1|once
CASSLAGTGKFF
TGTGCCAGCAGCTTGGCCGGGACAGGGAAGTTCTTC
>NA|TRBV5-1|TRBJ2-7|NA
CASSIQDEQYF
TGCGCCAGCAGCATACAGGACGAGCAGTACTTC
>NA|TRBV9|TRBJ2-5|NA
CASSQKLVAGAQQETQYF
TGTGCCAGCAGCCAGAAATTGGTGGCGGGGGCCCAACAAGAGACCCAGTACTTC
>NA|TRBV4-1|TRBJ1-5|NA
CASSQVISRDNQPQHF
TGCGCCAGCAGCCAAGTTATTTCCAGGGACAATCAGCCCCAGCATTTT
>NA|TRBV18|TRBJ1-6|NA
CASSPRDRTYSPLHF
TGTGCCAGCTCACCACGAGACAGGACTTATTCACCCCTCCACTTT
>NA|TRBV30|TRBJ1-3|few
CACTGNTIYF
TGTGCCTGTACTGGAAACACCATATATTTT
>TRBD1|TRBV7-6|TRBJ1-3|NA
CASSLWIRGNSGNTIYF
TGTGCCAGCAGCTTATGGATCAGGGGGAACTCTGGAAACACCATATATTTT
>NA|TRBV25-1|TRBJ2-7|NA
CASRESRGASYEQYF
TGTGCCAGCAGGGAAAGCAGGGGGGCCTCCTACGAGCAGTACTTC
>NA|TRBV5-1|TRBJ2-7|NA
CASSLGQVSYEQYF
TGCGCCAGCAGCTTGGGGCAGGTCTCCTACGAGCAGTACTTC
>TRBD1|TRBV10-2|TRBJ2-7|NA
CASSEGIQGIYEQYF
TGCGCCAGCAGTGAAGGGATACAGGGGATTTACGAGCAGTACTTC
>NA|TRBV19|TRBJ2-2|NA
CASSLTGLATGELFF
TGTGCCAGTAGCCTAACAGGATTGGCCACCGGGGAGCTGTTTTTT
>TRBD2|TRBV5-6|TRBJ2-3|NA
CASSLGSSGGSDTQYF
TGTGCCAGCAGCTTAGGGTCTAGCGGGGGTTCGGATACGCAGTATTTT
>TRBD1|TRBV5-4|TRBJ2-1|NA
CASSDRDRGYNEQFF
TGTGCCAGCAGCGACCGGGACAGGGGTTACAATGAGCAGTTCTTC
>TRBD1|TRBV5-1|TRBJ1-2|NA
CASSGGQGFNGYTF
TGCGCCAGCAGCGGGGGACAGGGGTTCAATGGCTACACCTTC
>NA|TRBV9|TRBJ1-6|NA
CASSVAGRANSPLHF
TGTGCCAGCAGCGTAGCTGGCAGGGCTAATTCACCCCTCCACTTT
>TRBD2|TRBV2|TRBJ2-7|NA
CASRTTSGGGEQYF
TGTGCCAGCAGGACGACTAGCGGGGGCGGTGAGCAGTACTTC
>TRBD1|TRBV7-2|TRBJ2-7|NA
CASSRGGFEQYF
TGTGCCAGCAGCCGAGGGGGCTTCGAGCAGTACTTC
>NA|TRBV6-5|TRBJ1-5|NA
CASIRSRGQPQHF
TGTGCCAGCATCCGAAGTCGAGGACAGCCCCAGCATTTT
>NA|TRBV5-1|TRBJ2-1|once
CASSIGVEGNEQFF
TGCGCCAGCAGTATTGGGGTGGAGGGCAATGAGCAGTTCTTC
>TRBD1|TRBV7-9|TRBJ1-1|few
CASSWTGGLNTEAFF
TGTGCCAGCAGCTGGACAGGGGGCCTGAACACTGAAGCTTTCTTT
>NA|TRBV19|TRBJ2-4|NA
CASSEDQGGKNIQYF
TGTGCCAGTAGTGAGGACCAGGGGGGCAAAAACATTCAGTACTTC
>NA|TRBV5-1|TRBJ2-3|NA
CASSLGDHGRTQYF
TGCGCCAGCAGCCTAGGGGATCACGGGCGTACGCAGTATTTT
>TRBD2|TRBV9|TRBJ2-3|NA
CASSVSGASGGTDTQYF
TGTGCCAGCAGCGTAAGTGGGGCTAGCGGGGGCACAGATACGCAGTATTTT
>NA|TRBV5-4|TRBJ1-5|NA
CASSLDGEPGQPQHF
TGTGCCAGCAGCTTGGATGGGGAGCCGGGTCAGCCCCAGCATTTT
>NA|TRBV5-6|TRBJ1-4|NA
CASSLPGAPNEKLFF
TGTGCCAGCAGCTTGCCAGGGGCCCCTAATGAAAAACTGTTTTTT
>TRBD2|TRBV5-5|TRBJ2-7|NA
CASSPRLALQGDSYEQYF
TGTGCCAGCAGCCCCAGACTAGCTTTGCAGGGAGACTCCTACGAGCAGTACTTC
>TRBD1|TRBV9|TRBJ1-1|NA
CASSVASQGANTEAFF
TGTGCCAGCAGCGTAGCTTCCCAGGGGGCGAACACTGAAGCTTTCTTT
>NA|TRBV6-1|TRBJ1-6|NA
CASSVTGHRDSPLHF
TGTGCCAGCAGTGTTACGGGACATAGAGATTCACCCCTCCACTTT
>NA|TRBV4-3|TRBJ2-1|once
CASSQELQEEVLF
TGCGCCAGCAGCCAAGAACTCCAGGAGGAGGTACTCTTC
>TRBD1|TRBV9|TRBJ1-3|NA
CASSARTGANTIYF
TGTGCCAGCAGCGCTCGGACAGGGGCAAACACCATATATTTT
>NA|TRBV30|TRBJ1-5|once
CAWSARPRGSNQPQHF
TGTGCCTGGAGTGCGCGTCCCAGGGGAAGCAATCAGCCCCAGCATTTT
>TRBD2|TRBV4-3|TRBJ2-5|few
CASSRGTSGGETQYF
TGCGCCAGCAGCCGAGGGACTAGCGGGGGTGAGACCCAGTACTTC
>TRBD1|TRBV4-1|TRBJ2-5|NA
CASSQTQQGGRETQYF
TGCGCCAGCAGCCAAACGCAACAGGGGGGACGAGAGACCCAGTACTTC
>NA|TRBV5-4|TRBJ2-3|few
CASSLAASWLSTDTQYF
TGTGCCAGCAGCTTGGCGGCTAGCTGGTTGAGCACAGATACGCAGTATTTT
>TRBD1|TRBV5-1|TRBJ2-7|NA
CASSRTGGPYEQYF
TGCGCCAGCAGCCGGACAGGGGGTCCCTACGAGCAGTACTTC
>NA|TRBV4-1|TRBJ2-1|NA
CASSQDGGLDSSSSYNEQFF
TGCGCCAGCAGCCAAGATGGAGGGCTAGACAGTAGTTCCTCCTACAATGAGCAGTTCTTC
>TRBD1|TRBV27|TRBJ1-2|NA
CASSLSGDSFYGYTF
TGTGCCAGCAGTTTATCGGGGGACAGTTTCTATGGCTACACCTTC
>TRBD1|TRBV2|TRBJ1-1|NA
CASSTDRANTEAFF
TGTGCCAGCAGTACGGACAGGGCGAACACTGAAGCTTTCTTT
>TRBD2|TRBV11-2|TRBJ2-2|once
CASSLRLAGVANTGELFF
TGTGCCAGCAGCTTAAGGCTAGCGGGGGTCGCGAACACCGGGGAGCTGTTTTTT
>NA|TRBV6-1|TRBJ1-4|few
CASSDAGNPNEKLFF
TGTGCCAGCAGTGATGCAGGGAATCCTAATGAAAAACTGTTTTTT
>NA|TRBV2|TRBJ1-2|NA
CASTVARRSNYGYTF
TGTGCCAGCACTGTCGCCAGGCGATCTAACTATGGCTACACCTTC
>TRBD1|TRBV30|TRBJ2-7|NA
CAWSPADRAYYEQYF
TGTGCCTGGAGTCCGGCCGACAGGGCCTACTACGAGCAGTACTTC
>NA|TRBV2|TRBJ2-1|NA
CASSEGPTGEQFF
TGTGCCAGCAGTGAAGGCCCCACAGGGGAGCAGTTCTTC
>NA|TRBV6-5|TRBJ2-7|NA
CASSYLGQAEQYF
TGTGCCAGCAGTTACTTAGGACAAGCCGAGCAGTACTTC
>TRBD2|TRBV4-1|TRBJ2-5|NA
CASSQVGLAWGETQYF
TGCGCCAGCAGCCAAGTGGGACTAGCGTGGGGAGAGACCCAGTACTTC
>TRBD1|TRBV2|TRBJ1-2|once
CASTETGGYGYTF
TGTGCCAGCACCGAAACAGGGGGCTATGGCTACACCTTC